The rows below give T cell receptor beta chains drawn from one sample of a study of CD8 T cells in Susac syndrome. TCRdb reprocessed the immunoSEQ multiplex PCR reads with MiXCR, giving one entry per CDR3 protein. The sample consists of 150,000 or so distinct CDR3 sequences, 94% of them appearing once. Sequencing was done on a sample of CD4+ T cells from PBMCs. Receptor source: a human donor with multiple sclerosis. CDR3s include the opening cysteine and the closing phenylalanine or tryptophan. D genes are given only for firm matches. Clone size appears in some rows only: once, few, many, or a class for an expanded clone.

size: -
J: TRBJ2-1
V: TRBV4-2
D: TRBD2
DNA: TGTGCCAGCAGCCAAGATCCCCTAGCGGGAGGAAATGAGCAGTTCTTC
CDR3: CASSQDPLAGGNEQFF

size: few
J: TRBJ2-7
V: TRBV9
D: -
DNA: TGTGCCAGCAGCGTAAGTCAGGGCCACGAGCAGTACTTC
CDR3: CASSVSQGHEQYF

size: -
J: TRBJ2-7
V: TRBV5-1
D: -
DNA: TGCGCCAGCAGCTTGGGTGACAGGTACCACGAGCAGTACTTC
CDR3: CASSLGDRYHEQYF

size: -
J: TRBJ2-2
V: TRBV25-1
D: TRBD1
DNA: TGTGCCAGCAGTGAATCACCGGGACAGGGATATTCCGGGGAGCTGTTTTTT
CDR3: CASSESPGQGYSGELFF

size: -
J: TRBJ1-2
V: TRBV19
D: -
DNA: TGTGCCAGTAGTATCCGGGGGAGTACTAACTATGGCTACACCTTC
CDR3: CASSIRGSTNYGYTF

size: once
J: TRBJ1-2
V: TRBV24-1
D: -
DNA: TGTGCCACCAGTGATTCAAGGCGGGGTGAAAACTATGGCTACACCTTC
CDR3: CATSDSRRGENYGYTF

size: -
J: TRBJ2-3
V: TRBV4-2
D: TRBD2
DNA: TGTGCCAGCAGCCAAGAGCGTCTAGCGGGAGGGTATGGAGATACGCAGTATTTT
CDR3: CASSQERLAGGYGDTQYF

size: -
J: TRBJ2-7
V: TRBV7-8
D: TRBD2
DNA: TGTGCCAGCAGCTCAGAAGCGGGAGGGTACGAGCAGTACTTC
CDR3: CASSSEAGGYEQYF

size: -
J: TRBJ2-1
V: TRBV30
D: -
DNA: TGTGCCTCCTCGGGGCGGAGCTCCTACAATGAGCAGTTCTTC
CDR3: CASSGRSSYNEQFF

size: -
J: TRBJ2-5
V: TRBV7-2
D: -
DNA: TGTGCCAGCAGCAGGGCCCTGGAGACCCAGTACTTC
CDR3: CASSRALETQYF

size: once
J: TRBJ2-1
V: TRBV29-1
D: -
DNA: TGCAGCGTTGCCCGGTTGACGGAAGCGTTGGATGAGCAGTTCTTC
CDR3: CSVARLTEALDEQFF